The clone carrying this TCR beta chain was found once. The record originates from a study of blood T cell repertoires in COVID-19. Study-level information: T cells, B-cell-depleted T cells, or PBMCs provided the cDNA or gDNA that served as material.

Assay used: immunoSEQ multiplex PCR; TCRdb lists only in-frame clones, some missing. The sample holds some 45,000 clones, over 70% seen once. The trim removed 3 bases at V and 0 bases at J, leaving 5 bases unmatched. The CDR3 is made up of 17 amino acids. Germline loops: CDR1 SNHLY, CDR2 FYNNEI. The chain employs TRBV2 and TRBJ1-5; 10 bases map to TRBD1. The sequence derives from an older woman with acute or convalescent COVID-19. The sequencing sample was made of peripheral blood. The CDR3 here is CASSERQGAFSNQPQHF. DNA for the CDR3: TGTGCCAGCAGTGAGCGACAGGGGGCCTTTAGCAATCAGCCCCAGCATTTT. Variable domain in full (rest from reference TRBV2 and TRBJ1-5): EPEVTQTPSHQVTQMGQEVILRCVPISNHLYFYWYRQILGQKVEFLVSFYNNEISEKSEIFDDQFSVERPDGSNFTLKIRSTKLEDSAMYFCASSERQGAFSNQPQHFGDGTRLSIL.